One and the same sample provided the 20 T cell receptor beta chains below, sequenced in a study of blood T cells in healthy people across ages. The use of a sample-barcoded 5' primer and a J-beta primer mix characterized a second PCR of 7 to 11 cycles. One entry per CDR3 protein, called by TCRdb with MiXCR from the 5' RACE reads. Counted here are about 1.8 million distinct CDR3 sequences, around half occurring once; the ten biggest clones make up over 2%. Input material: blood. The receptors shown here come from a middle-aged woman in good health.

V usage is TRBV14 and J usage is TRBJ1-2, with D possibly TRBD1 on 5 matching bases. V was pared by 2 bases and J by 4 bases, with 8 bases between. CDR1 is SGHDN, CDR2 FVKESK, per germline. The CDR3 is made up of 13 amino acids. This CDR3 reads CASSQQGGYGYTF. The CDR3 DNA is TGTGCCAGCAGCCAACAGGGAGGCTATGGCTACACCTTC. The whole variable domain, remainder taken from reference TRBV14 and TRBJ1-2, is EAGVTQFPSHSVIEKGQTVTLRCDPISGHDNLYWYRRVMGKEIKFLLHFVKESKQDESGMPNNRFLAERTGGTYSTLKVQPAELEDSGVYFCASSQQGGYGYTFGSGTRLTVV.

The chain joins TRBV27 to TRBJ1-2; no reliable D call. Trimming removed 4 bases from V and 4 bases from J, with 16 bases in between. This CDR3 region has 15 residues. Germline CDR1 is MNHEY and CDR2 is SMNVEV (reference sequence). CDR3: CASSSLAGKGYGYTF. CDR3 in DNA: TGTGCCAGCAGTTCCCTCGCAGGAAAGGGCTATGGCTACACCTTC.

CDR3 nucleotides: TGTGCCAGCAGTTCCGAGCACGAGAATTCACCCCTCCACTTT. Encoded protein: CASSSEHENSPLHF. The rearrangement uses TRBV12-3 or TRBV12-4 and TRBJ1-6, with D hard to call. V was pared by 4 bases and J by 7 bases, with 11 bases between. The CDR3 covers 14 residues.

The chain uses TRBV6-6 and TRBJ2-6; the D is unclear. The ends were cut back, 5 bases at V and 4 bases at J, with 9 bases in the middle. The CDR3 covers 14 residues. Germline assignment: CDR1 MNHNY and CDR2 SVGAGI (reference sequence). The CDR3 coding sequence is TGTGCCAGCAGTACTGTACGCGGGGCCAACGTCCTGACTTTC. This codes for CASSTVRGANVLTF.

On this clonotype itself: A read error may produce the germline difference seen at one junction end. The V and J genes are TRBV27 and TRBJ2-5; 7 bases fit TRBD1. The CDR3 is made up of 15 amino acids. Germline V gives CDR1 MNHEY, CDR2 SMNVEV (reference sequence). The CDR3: CVSSKGAPHQETQYF. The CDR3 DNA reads TGTGTCAGCAGTAAGGGGGCCCCTCACCAAGAGACCCAGTACTTC.

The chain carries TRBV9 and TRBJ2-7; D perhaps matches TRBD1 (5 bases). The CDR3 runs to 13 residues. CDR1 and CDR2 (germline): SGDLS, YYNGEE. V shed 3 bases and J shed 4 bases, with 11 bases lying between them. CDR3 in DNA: TGTGCCAGCAGCGCGACAGAAACTTACGAGCAGTACTTC. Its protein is CASSATETYEQYF.

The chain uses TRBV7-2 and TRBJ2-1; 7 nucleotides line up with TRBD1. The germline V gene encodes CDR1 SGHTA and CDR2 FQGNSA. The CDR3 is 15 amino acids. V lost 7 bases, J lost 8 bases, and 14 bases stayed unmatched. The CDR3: CASTDSDRVGYEQFF. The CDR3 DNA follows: TGTGCCAGCACCGATTCTGACAGGGTCGGTTATGAGCAGTTCTTC.

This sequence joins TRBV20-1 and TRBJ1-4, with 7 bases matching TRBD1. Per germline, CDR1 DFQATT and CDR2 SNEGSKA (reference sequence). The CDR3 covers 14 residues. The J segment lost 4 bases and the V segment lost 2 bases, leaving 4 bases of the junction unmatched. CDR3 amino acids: CSARPRDSNEKLFF. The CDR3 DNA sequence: TGCAGTGCTAGACCCCGGGACAGTAATGAAAAACTGTTTTTT.

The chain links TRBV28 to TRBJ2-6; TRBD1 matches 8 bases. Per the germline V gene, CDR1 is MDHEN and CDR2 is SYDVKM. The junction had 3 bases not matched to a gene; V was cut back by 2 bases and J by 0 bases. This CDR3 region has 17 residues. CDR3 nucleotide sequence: TGTGCCAGCAGTTTAGGGACAGGCATCTCTGGGGCCAACGTCCTGACTTTC. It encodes CASSLGTGISGANVLTF.

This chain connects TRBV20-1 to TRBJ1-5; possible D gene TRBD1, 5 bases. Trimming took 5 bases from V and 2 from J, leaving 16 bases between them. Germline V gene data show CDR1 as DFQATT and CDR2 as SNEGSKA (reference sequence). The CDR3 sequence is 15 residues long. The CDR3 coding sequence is TGCAGTGCTTCTCAGGGTGTTATTGGCAATCAGCCCCAGCATTTT. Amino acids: CSASQGVIGNQPQHF.

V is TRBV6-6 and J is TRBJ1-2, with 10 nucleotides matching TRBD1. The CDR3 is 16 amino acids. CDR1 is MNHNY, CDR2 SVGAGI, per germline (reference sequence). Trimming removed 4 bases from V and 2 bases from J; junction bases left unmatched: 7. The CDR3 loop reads CASSLGTGVSNYGYTF. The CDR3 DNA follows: TGTGCCAGCAGTTTAGGGACAGGGGTATCCAACTATGGCTACACCTTC.

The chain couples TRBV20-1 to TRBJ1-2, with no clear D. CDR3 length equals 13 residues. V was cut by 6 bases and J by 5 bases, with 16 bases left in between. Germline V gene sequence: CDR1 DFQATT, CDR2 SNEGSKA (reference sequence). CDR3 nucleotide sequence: TGCAGTGCATCAGCGGGAGGGTTATATGGCTACACCTTC. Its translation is CSASAGGLYGYTF.

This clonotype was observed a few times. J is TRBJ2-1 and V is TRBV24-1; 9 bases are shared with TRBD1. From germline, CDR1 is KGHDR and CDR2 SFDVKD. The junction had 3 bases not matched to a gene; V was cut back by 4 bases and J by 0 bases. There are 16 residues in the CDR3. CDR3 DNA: TGTGCCACCAGTGAGCTGACAGGGGGCTCCTACAATGAGCAGTTCTTC. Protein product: CATSELTGGSYNEQFF.

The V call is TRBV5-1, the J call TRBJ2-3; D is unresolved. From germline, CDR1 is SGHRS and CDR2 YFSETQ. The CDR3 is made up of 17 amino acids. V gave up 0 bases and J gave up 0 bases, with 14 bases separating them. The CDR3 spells CASSLGLGSDSTDTQYF. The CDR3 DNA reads TGCGCCAGCAGCTTGGGGTTGGGGTCTGACAGCACAGATACGCAGTATTTT.

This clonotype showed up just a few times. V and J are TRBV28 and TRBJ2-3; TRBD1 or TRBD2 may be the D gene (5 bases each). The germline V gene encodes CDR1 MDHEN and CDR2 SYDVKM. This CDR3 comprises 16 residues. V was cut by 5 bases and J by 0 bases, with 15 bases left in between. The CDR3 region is CASSPWDGYSTDTQYF. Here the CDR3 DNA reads TGTGCCAGCAGTCCCTGGGACGGTTATAGCACAGATACGCAGTATTTT.

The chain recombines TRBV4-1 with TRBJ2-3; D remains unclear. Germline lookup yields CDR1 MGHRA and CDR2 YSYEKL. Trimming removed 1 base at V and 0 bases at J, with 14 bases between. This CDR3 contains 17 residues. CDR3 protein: CASSQVPAAFSTDTQYF. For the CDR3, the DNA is TGCGCCAGCAGCCAAGTCCCGGCGGCTTTTAGCACAGATACGCAGTATTTT.

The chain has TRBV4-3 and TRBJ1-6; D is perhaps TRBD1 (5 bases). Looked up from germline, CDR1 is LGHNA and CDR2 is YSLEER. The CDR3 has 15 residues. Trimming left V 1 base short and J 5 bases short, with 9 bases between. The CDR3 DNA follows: TGCGCCAGCAGCCAAGTGGGGCAGGATAATTCACCCCTCCACTTT. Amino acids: CASSQVGQDNSPLHF.

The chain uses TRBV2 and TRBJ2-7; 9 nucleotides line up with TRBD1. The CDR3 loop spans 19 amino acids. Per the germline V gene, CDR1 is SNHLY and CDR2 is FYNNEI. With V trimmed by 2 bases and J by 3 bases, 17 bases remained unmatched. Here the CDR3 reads CASSERGGTGTPDHYEQYF. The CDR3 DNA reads TGTGCCAGCAGTGAAAGGGGTGGGACAGGGACCCCGGATCACTACGAGCAGTACTTC. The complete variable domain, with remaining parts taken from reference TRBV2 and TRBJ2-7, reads EPEVTQTPSHQVTQMGQEVILRCVPISNHLYFYWYRQILGQKVEFLVSFYNNEISEKSEIFDDQFSVERPDGSNFTLKIRSTKLEDSAMYFCASSERGGTGTPDHYEQYFGPGTRLTVT.

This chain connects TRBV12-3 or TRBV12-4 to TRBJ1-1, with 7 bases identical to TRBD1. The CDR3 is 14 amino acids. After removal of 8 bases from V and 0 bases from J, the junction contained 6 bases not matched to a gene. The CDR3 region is CASGTVNMNTEAFF. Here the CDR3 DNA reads TGTGCCAGCGGGACAGTGAACATGAACACTGAAGCTTTCTTT.

The CDR3 DNA is TGCAGTGCTGGGGGCCTTTGGGGAGGCAATGAGCAGTTCTTC. Residues: CSAGGLWGGNEQFF. The chain uses TRBV20-1 and TRBJ2-1; D could derive from TRBD1 or TRBD2 (6 bases each). The germline gives CDR1 DFQATT, CDR2 SNEGSKA (reference sequence). V was shortened by 5 bases and J by 6 bases, with 17 bases between the two germline ends. This CDR3 is 14 amino acids long.